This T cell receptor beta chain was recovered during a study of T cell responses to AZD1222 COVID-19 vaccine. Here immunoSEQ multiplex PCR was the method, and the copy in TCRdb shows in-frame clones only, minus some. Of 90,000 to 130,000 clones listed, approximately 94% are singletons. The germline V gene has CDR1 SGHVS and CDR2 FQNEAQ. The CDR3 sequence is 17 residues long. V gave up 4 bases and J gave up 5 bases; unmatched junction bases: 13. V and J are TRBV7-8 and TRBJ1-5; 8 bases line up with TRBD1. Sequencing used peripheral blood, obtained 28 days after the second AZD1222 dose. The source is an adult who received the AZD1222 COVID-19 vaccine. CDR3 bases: TGTGCCAGCAGCTCCCACCTTGGACAGGGTGAGGATCAGCCCCAGCATTTT. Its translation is CASSSHLGQGEDQPQHF.